This T cell receptor (beta chain) stems from a study of shared clonotypes between healthy human individuals (dated by TCRdb to 2018 to 2021). Concerning the study at large: The cohort comprised a couple of women and a few men aged 18 to 49 years. For each donor, three plates each were used for CD4 naive and CD4 memory, two plates were used for CD8 naive, and one plate was used for CD8 memory. The study deeply sequenced blood TCR repertoires of several healthy adults to estimate repertoire size and the extent of clonotype sharing between individuals. To increase sequencing depth and limit assay-specific biases, different laboratories used diverse techniques to prepare libraries and sequence TCR repertoires. Leukapheresis yielded between about 0.9 and 10 billion PBMCs per donor.

Reading from cysteine to phenylalanine, the CDR3 counts 14 amino acids. Of the read, only the CDR3 DNA is kept; its 42 bases are in frame from base 1. V is trimmed back by 2 bases and J by 3 bases, and the junction contains 1 base that no gene match accounts for. CDR1 WNHNN and CDR2 SYGVQD are derived from the germline V gene (reference sequence). Using the deep immunoSEQ assay, multiplex PCR amplified TCR CDR3 regions from genomic DNA. Extracted genomic DNA from each cell subset was distributed evenly across all wells of several immunoSEQ 96-well plates, and each plate was treated as a replicate. For sorted subsets, each replicate PCR was loaded with approximately 200 ng genomic DNA, equivalent to about 30,000 T cell genomes. Purified libraries were quantified with a Qubit 3.0 fluorometer, sized on a Bioanalyzer 2100, and re-quantified with the KAPA Library Quantification kit. Every immunoSEQ 96-well plate was sequenced on a separate single-read 150-cycle Illumina NextSeq 550 flow cell. The published analysis was carried out like this. Because the immunoSEQ output held only junctional sequences and lacked quality scores, the filtering could not match the filtering applied to full-length reads. Sequences were annotated with PyIR, a Python wrapper for IgBLAST v1.9, and V/J genes and CDR3 were assigned using IMGT germline references. Reads were filtered out if the reads had weak V/J assignments (E-value above 1e-6), no CDR3, stop codons, out-of-frame junctions, or ambiguous translated residues. V3J clonotypes were defined as sequences sharing an identical inferred V gene, J gene, and CDR3 amino acid sequence. Percentage overlap between repertoires was calculated by dividing the number of shared unique clonotypes by the size of the smaller repertoire. Repertoire richness was assessed with RTK rarefaction, the Chao1 estimator, and Recon v2.1 estimates of unobserved clonotypes. Generation probabilities were computed with OLGA for all TCRbeta clonotypes obtained by the gDNA method from a few donors. Drawn from immuneACCESS, this table holds only the in-frame rearrangements with V and J called that TCRdb kept. Clones are partly lost; checked studies trace under half to an unresolved V gene and leave the rest unexplained. V and J calls and clone size are as listed in that table; D and trimming were resolved from the DNA. Within this sample are 640,000 or so clones, with 72% of them counted one time only. In total, the top ten clones hold approximately 1.8% of the sample.

Healthy HIV-negative adults with no recently reported acute infections or vaccinations were included as donors. All donors were Caucasian adults living in Nashville, Tennessee, USA. CD4+ T cells were enriched by magnetic negative selection; naive cells were then positively selected on CD45RA, and the negative fraction formed the memory subset. After blood collection by leukapheresis, PBMCs were isolated using Ficoll-Histopaque density gradient centrifugation and then cryopreserved in the vapor phase of liquid nitrogen. Purity and quantity of every magnetically sorted T cell population were checked by analytical flow cytometry. Genomic DNA was isolated from each sorted fraction and quantified by UV absorbance on a Nanodrop 2000c. To note about this clone: Its antigen target is currently unknown. Base qualities were left out, and no much larger clone turns up one base away.

The paper's findings and limits, for the study overall: Incomplete sequencing was indicated by rarefaction of sorted-subset datasets, despite the large sequencing depth. Pairwise subsampling indicated that sequencing depth was expected to affect the degree of clonotype sharing among donors. Across a handful of donors, approximately 5% of naive CD4, more than 3% of naive CD8, about 2.3% of memory CD4, and under 0.45% of memory CD8 clonotypes were shared. Estimated clonotype richness was generally larger for naive than for memory subsets. Compared with non-shared clonotypes, clonotypes shared by all four sorted-subset donors had higher generation probabilities. Only blood was sampled, and tissue TCR repertoires likely differ from those in blood. The small number of donors limited the genetic and exposure-history diversity represented.

This TCR was recovered from a woman aged 25-40 years in good health. Specimen: memory CD4+ T cells sorted from blood. The sample's cell subset or site label, decoded: CD45RA-negative fraction. The receptor chain draws on TRBV10-1 and TRBJ2-7, with 10 bases matching TRBD1. The nucleotide sequence is TGCGCCAGCAGTGAGGGGACAGGGGTCTACGAGCAGTACTTC. Its protein is CASSEGTGVYEQYF.